The T cell receptor (beta chain) described here comes from a study of response to subunit inactivated influenza vaccine. In TCRdb, the RT-PCR reads were re-called with MiXCR into one record per CDR3 protein. The sample includes over 450,000 distinct CDR3 sequences, around 13% of them seen just once. This clonotype was observed a handful of times. Its antigen is currently unknown. Germline CDR1 SEHNR, CDR2 FQNEAQ (reference sequence). The CDR3 has 13 residues. The ends were cut back, 3 bases at V and 13 bases at J, with 15 bases in the middle. Whole-study findings and limits: Authors suggested each seasonal influenza vaccination recruits few new T cells.

The chain uses TRBV7-9 and TRBJ2-2; D is perhaps TRBD2 (5 bases). The sample here was PBMCs from blood, taken 45 days after vaccination. The sequence came from a man aged 45-65 years who received an inactivated influenza vaccine. The CDR3: CASSLASLEGLFF. The CDR3 coding sequence is TGTGCCAGCAGCTTGGCGTCCCTTGAGGGGCTGTTTTTT.